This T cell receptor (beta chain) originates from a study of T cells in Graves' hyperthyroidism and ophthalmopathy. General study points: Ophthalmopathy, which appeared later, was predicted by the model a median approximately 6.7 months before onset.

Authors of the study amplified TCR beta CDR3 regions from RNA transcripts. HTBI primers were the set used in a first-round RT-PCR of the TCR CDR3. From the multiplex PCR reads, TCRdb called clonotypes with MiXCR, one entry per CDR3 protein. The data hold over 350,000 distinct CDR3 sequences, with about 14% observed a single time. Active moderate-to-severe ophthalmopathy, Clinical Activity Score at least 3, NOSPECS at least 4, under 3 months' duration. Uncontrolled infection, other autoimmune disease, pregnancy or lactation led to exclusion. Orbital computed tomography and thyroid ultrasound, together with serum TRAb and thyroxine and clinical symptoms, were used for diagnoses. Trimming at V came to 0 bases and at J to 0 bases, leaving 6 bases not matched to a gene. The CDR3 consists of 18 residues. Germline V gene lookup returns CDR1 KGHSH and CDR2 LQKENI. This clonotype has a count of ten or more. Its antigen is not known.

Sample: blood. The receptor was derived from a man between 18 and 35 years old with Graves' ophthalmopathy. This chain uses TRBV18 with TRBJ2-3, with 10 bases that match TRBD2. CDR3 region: CASSPPITSGTSTDTQYF. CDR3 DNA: TGTGCCAGCTCACCACCGATTACTAGCGGGACTAGCACAGATACGCAGTATTTT.